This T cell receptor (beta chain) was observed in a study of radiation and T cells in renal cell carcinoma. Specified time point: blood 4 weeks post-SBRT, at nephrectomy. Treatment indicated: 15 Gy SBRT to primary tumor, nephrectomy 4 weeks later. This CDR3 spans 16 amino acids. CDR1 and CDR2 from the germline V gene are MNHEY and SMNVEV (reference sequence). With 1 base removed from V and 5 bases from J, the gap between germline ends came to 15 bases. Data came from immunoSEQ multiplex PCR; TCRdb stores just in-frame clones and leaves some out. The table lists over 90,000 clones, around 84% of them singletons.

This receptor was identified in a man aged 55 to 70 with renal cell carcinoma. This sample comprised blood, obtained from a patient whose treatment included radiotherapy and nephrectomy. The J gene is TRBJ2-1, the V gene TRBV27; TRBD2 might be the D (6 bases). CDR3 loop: CASSLYPAGTHNEQFF. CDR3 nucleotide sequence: TGTGCCAGCAGTTTATACCCAGCGGGCACCCACAATGAGCAGTTCTTC.